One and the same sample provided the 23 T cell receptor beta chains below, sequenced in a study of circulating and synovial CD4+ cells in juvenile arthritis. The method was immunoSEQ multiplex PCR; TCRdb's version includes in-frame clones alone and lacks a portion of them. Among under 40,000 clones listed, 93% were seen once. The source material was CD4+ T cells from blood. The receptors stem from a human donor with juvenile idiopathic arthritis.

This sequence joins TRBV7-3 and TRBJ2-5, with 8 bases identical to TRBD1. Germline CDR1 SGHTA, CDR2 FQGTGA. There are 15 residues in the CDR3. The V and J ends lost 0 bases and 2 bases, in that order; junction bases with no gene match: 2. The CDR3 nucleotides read TGTGCCAGCAGCTTAACGGGGACAGGTCAAGAGACCCAGTACTTC. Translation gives CASSLTGTGQETQYF.

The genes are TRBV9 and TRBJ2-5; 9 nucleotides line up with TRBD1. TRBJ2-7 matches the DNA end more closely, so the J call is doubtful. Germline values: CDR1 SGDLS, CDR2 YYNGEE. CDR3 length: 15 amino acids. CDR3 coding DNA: TGTGCCAGCAGCCCAACCGGGACAGGGTCCTACGAGCAGTACTTC. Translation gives CASSPTGTGSYEQYF.

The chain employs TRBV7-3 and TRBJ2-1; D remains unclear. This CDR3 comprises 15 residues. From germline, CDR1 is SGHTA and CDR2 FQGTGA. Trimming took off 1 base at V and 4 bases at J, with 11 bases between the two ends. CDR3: CASSLRSSAYNEQFF. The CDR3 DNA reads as TGTGCCAGCAGCTTAAGGTCTAGTGCATACAATGAGCAGTTCTTC. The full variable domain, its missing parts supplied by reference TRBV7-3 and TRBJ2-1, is GAGVSQTPSNKVTEKGKYVELRCDPISGHTALYWYRQSLGQGPEFLIYFQGTGAADDSGLPNDRFFAVRPEGSVSTLKIQRTERGDSAVYLCASSLRSSAYNEQFFGPGTRLTVL.

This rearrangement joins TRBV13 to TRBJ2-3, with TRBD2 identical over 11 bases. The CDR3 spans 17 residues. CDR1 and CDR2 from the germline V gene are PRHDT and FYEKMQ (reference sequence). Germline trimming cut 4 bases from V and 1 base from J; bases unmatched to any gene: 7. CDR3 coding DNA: TGTGCCAGCAGCTCTCCGACGACTAGCGGGGGCACAGATACGCAGTATTTT. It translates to CASSSPTTSGGTDTQYF.

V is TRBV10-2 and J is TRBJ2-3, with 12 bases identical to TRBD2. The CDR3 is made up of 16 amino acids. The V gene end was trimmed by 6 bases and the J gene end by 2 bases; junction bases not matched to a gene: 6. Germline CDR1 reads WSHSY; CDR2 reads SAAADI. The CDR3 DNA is TGCGCCAGCAGCCTAGGGACTAGCGGGTTCACAGATACGCAGTATTTT. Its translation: CASSLGTSGFTDTQYF.

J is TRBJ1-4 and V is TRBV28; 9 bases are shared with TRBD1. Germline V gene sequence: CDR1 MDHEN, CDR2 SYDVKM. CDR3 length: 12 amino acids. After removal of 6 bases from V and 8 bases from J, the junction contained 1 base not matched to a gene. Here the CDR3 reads CASRDRGEKLFF. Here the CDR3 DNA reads TGTGCCAGCAGGGACAGGGGAGAAAAACTGTTTTTT.

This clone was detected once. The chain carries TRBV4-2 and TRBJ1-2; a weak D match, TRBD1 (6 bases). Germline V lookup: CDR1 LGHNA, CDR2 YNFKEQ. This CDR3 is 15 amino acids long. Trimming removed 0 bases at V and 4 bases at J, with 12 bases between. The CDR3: CASSQDRRGGYGYTF. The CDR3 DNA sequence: TGTGCCAGCAGCCAAGATCGAAGGGGGGGCTATGGCTACACCTTC.

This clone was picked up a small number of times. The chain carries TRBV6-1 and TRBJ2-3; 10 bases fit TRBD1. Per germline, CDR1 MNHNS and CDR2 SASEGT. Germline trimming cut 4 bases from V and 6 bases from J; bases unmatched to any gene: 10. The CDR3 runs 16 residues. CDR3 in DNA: TGTGCCAGCAGTGGGCGGACAGGGGGTGGTGGGGATACGCAGTATTTT. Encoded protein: CASSGRTGGGGDTQYF.

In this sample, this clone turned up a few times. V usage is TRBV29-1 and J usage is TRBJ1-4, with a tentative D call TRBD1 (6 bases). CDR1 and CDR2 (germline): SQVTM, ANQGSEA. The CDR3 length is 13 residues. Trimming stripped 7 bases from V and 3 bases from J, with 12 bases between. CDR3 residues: CSGRDIANEKLFF. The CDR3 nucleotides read TGCAGCGGAAGGGACATAGCTAATGAAAAACTGTTTTTT.

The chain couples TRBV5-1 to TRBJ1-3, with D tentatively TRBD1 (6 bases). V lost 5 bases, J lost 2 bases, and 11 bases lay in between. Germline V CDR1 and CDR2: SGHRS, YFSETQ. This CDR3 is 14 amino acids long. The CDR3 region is CASSFAGAGNTIYF. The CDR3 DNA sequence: TGCGCCAGCAGTTTTGCAGGGGCTGGAAACACCATATATTTT.

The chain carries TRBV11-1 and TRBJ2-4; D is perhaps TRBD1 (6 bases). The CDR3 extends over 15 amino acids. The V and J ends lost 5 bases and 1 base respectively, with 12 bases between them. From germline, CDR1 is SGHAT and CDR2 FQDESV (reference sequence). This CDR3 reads CASSPHQGAKNIQYF. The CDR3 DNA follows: TGTGCCAGCAGCCCCCATCAGGGGGCCAAAAACATTCAGTACTTC.

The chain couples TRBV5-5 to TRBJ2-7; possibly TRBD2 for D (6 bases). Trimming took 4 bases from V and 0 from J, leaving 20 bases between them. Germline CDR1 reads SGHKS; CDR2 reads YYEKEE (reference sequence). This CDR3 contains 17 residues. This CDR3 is CASSTSTLATSSYEQYF. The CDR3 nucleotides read TGTGCCAGCAGCACGTCCACCCTAGCGACCAGCTCCTACGAGCAGTACTTC.

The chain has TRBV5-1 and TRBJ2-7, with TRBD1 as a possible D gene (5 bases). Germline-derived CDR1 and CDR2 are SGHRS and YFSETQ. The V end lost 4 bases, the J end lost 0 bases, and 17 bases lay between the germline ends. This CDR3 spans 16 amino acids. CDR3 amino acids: CASSPWATADSYEQYF. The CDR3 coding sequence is TGCGCCAGCAGCCCATGGGCGACAGCAGACTCCTACGAGCAGTACTTC.

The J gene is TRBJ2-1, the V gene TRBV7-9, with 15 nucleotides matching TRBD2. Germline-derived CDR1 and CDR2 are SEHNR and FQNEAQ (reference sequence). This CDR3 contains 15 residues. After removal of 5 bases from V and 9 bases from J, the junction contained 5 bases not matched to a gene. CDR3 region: CASSRTSGRAGEQFF. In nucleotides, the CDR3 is TGTGCCAGCAGCCGGACTAGCGGGAGGGCCGGTGAGCAGTTCTTC.

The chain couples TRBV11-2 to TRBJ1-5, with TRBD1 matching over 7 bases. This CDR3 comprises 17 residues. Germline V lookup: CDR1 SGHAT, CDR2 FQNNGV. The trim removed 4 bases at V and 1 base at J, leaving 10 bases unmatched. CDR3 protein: CASSSYPEGASNQPQHF. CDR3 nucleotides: TGTGCCAGCAGCTCATACCCCGAGGGGGCCAGCAATCAGCCCCAGCATTTT.

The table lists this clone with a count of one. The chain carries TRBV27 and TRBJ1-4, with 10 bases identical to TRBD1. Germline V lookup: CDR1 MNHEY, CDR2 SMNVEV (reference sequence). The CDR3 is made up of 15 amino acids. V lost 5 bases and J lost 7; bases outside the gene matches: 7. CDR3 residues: CASSGGTGVGEKLFF. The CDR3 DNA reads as TGTGCCAGCAGTGGAGGGACAGGGGTGGGTGAAAAACTGTTTTTT.

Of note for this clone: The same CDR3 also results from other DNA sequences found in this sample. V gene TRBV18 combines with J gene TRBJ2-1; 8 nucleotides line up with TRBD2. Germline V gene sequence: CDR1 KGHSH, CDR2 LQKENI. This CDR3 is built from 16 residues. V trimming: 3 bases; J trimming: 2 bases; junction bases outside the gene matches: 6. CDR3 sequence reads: CASSPGTSGTYNEQFF. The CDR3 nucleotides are TGTGCCAGCTCACCCGGCACTAGCGGAACCTACAATGAGCAGTTCTTC.

CDR3 region: CASSPAERASTDTQYF. DNA for the CDR3: TGCGCCAGCAGTCCCGCAGAGCGAGCTAGCACAGATACGCAGTATTTT. The chain combines TRBV5-1 with TRBJ2-3; D unclear. V shed 5 bases and J shed 0 bases, with 16 bases lying between them. CDR3 length: 16 amino acids. The V gene's germline CDR1 is SGHRS and CDR2 YFSETQ.

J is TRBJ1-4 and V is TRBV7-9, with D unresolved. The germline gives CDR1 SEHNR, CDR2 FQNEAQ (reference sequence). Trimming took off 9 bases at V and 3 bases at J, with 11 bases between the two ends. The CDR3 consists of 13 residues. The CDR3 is CASDSSANEKLFF. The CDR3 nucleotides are TGTGCCAGTGATTCCAGCGCTAATGAAAAACTGTTTTTT.

CDR3 bases: TGTGCCAGCAGTTGGGGCCCCGAAAAGACAGATACGCAGTATTTT. It encodes CASSWGPEKTDTQYF. This chain connects TRBV6-6 to TRBJ2-3, with D perhaps matching TRBD1 (5 bases). The CDR3 runs to 15 residues. Germline-derived CDR1 and CDR2 are MNHNY and SVGAGI (reference sequence). V dropped 4 bases and J dropped 3 bases, with 14 bases sitting between them.

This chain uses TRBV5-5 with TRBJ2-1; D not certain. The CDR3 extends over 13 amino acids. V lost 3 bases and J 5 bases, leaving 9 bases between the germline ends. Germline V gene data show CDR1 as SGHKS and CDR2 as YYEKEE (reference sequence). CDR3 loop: CASSSPNDNEQFF. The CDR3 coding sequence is TGTGCCAGCAGCTCCCCAAATGACAATGAGCAGTTCTTC.

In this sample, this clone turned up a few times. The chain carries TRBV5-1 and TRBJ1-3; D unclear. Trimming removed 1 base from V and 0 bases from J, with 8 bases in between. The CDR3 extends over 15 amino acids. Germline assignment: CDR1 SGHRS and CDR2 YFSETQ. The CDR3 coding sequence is TGCGCCAGCAGCTTGACAGAATTCTCTGGAAACACCATATATTTT. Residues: CASSLTEFSGNTIYF. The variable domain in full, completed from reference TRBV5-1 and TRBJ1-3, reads KAGVTQTPRYLIKTRGQQVTLSCSPISGHRSVSWYQQTPGQGLQFLFEYFSETQRNKGNFPGRFSGRQFSNSRSEMNVSTLELGDSALYLCASSLTEFSGNTIYFGEGSWLTVV.

Here the CDR3 reads CAWRGAGAGNEQFF. As DNA, the CDR3 is TGTGCCTGGAGGGGAGCGGGCGCCGGAAATGAGCAGTTCTTC. The gene calls are TRBV30 and TRBJ2-1; the D gene is possibly TRBD2 (6 bases). V was clipped by 3 bases and J by 7 bases, with 16 bases between them. Looked up from germline, CDR1 is GTSNPN and CDR2 is SVGIG (reference sequence). The CDR3 has 14 amino acids.